This record covers a single TCR beta chain. V was trimmed by 6 bases and J by 2 bases, leaving 8 bases between them. The germline V gene encodes CDR1 KGHSH and CDR2 LQKENI. CDR3 size: 12 residues. These data belong to a study of blood T cell repertoires in COVID-19. Overall study context: T cells, B-cell-depleted T cells, or PBMCs provided the cDNA or gDNA that served as material.

The protocol was immunoSEQ multiplex PCR, while the TCRdb copy is restricted to in-frame clones and leaves out a portion. This table holds hundreds of thousands of clones, approximately 81% found once. Participants, about 18 to 100 years old, spanned approximately 26 US areas. In Cohort 3, a recovered donor had either two negative PCRs, clearance, or symptom resolution. The TCR originated in a woman between 45 and 60 years old who had recovered from COVID-19. What was sequenced was PBMCs or T cells enriched from blood (not recorded which). The chain recombines TRBV18 with TRBJ2-7, with D tentatively TRBD1 (5 bases). CDR3 coding DNA: TGTGCCAGCTCGACGACAGCCTACGAGCAGTACTTC. Translation: CASSTTAYEQYF.